These 24 T cell receptor beta chains originate from one sample sequenced in a study of shared clonotypes between healthy human individuals. Libraries were prepared by immunoSEQ multiplex PCR; TCRdb keeps only in-frame clonotypes and omits some of them. The sample contains roughly 2 million clones, roughly 95% of which appear only once. The sequencing sample was made of naive CD4+ T cells sorted from blood. Subset meaning: CD45RA+ positively selected. The origin of the receptors is a man aged 18 to 35 in good health.

The V call is TRBV7-2, the J call TRBJ1-2, with 7 bases matching TRBD1. CDR3 length equals 17 residues. V lost 3 bases, J lost 4 bases, and 14 bases stayed unmatched. In germline, CDR1 is SGHTA, CDR2 FQGNSA. The chain's CDR3 is CASSFSNQGDPLYGYTF. CDR3 bases: TGTGCCAGCAGCTTTAGTAATCAGGGGGACCCTCTCTATGGCTACACCTTC.

The chain couples TRBV15 to TRBJ1-2; D may be TRBD1 (5 bases). CDR1 and CDR2 from the germline V gene are LNHNV and YYDKDF (reference sequence). Trimming took 5 bases from V and 1 from J, leaving 23 bases between them. This CDR3 spans 18 amino acids. CDR3 residues: CATSRTPAGTDINYGYTF. The CDR3 bases are TGTGCCACCAGCCGGACCCCAGCCGGGACCGACATTAACTATGGCTACACCTTC.

The genes are TRBV6-5 and TRBJ1-1, with a weak D call TRBD1 (6 bases). Between the trimmed V and J ends, which lost 5 bases and 4 bases, there was a span of 14 bases. The CDR3 length is 14 residues. CDR1 and CDR2 from the germline V gene are MNHEY and SVGAGI. The CDR3 region has the DNA TGTGCCAGCAGTCGGGGGGCTGGGTTCACTGAAGCTTTCTTT. Its protein is CASSRGAGFTEAFF.

Regarding this clone: The junction departs from the called germline gene at one end, perhaps through a read error. V and J are TRBV7-7 and TRBJ2-3, with 9 positions matching TRBD2. This CDR3 comprises 13 residues. Germline V gives CDR1 SSHAT, CDR2 FNYEAQ (reference sequence). CDR3 in amino acids: CASSGRYTDTQYF. CDR3 bases: TGTGCTAGCAGCGGGAGGTACACAGATACGCAGTATTTT.

The rearrangement links TRBV25-1 to TRBJ2-6; tentative D call: TRBD2 (7 bases). Trimming shortened V by 6 bases and J by 5 bases, and 17 bases separated the two germline ends. CDR1 and CDR2 (germline): MGHDK, SYGVNS. The CDR3 is made up of 16 amino acids. CDR3 sequence reads: CASRSHGGLRANVLTF. Written as DNA, the CDR3 is TGTGCCAGCAGGAGCCACGGGGGGCTGAGGGCCAACGTCCTGACTTTC. Supplemented by reference TRBV25-1 and TRBJ2-6, the full variable domain reads EADIYQTPRYLVIGTGKKITLECSQTMGHDKMYWYQQDPGMELHLIHYSYGVNSTEKGDLSSESTVSRIRTEHFPLTLESARPSHTSQYLCASRSHGGLRANVLTFGAGSRLTVL.

The V call is TRBV9, the J call TRBJ2-5, with TRBD2 identical over 8 bases. Trimming took 3 bases from V and 4 from J; bases not matched to a gene: 5. The germline CDR1 and CDR2 sequences are SGDLS and YYNGEE. This CDR3 is 14 amino acids long. This CDR3 is CASSGGTSGETQYF. The CDR3 nucleotides read TGTGCCAGCAGCGGAGGGACTAGTGGAGAGACCCAGTACTTC.

The V call is TRBV27, the J call TRBJ1-4, with D perhaps TRBD1 (5 bases). Germline V gene data show CDR1 as MNHEY and CDR2 as SMNVEV (reference sequence). V lost 6 bases and J lost 12, with 11 bases in between. This CDR3 is 11 amino acids long. The CDR3 region is CASRRLGELFF. The CDR3 coding sequence is TGTGCCAGCAGGCGCCTAGGGGAACTGTTTTTT.

The J gene is TRBJ1-4, the V gene TRBV6-1; D ambiguous. Germline values: CDR1 MNHNS, CDR2 SASEGT. Trimming shortened V by 0 bases and J by 7 bases, and 9 bases separated the two germline ends. The CDR3 has 14 amino acids. The CDR3 is CASSEALRGEKLFF. The DNA for the CDR3 is TGTGCCAGCAGTGAAGCGCTTCGGGGTGAAAAACTGTTTTTT.

Of note for this clone: A junction end diverges from the germline sequence, so it may reflect a read error. The rearrangement joins TRBV7-7 to TRBJ2-1; 11 bases match TRBD1. The CDR3 contains 15 residues. The V gene's germline CDR1 is SSHAT and CDR2 FNYEAQ (reference sequence). CDR3 DNA sequence: TGTGCTAGCAGCCTTGGACAGGGGGCCTTCAATGAGCAGTTCTTC. Protein product: CASSLGQGAFNEQFF.

The J gene is TRBJ1-4, the V gene TRBV5-1, with 9 bases fitting TRBD1. This CDR3 has 16 residues. The V gene end was trimmed by 4 bases and the J gene end by 0 bases; junction bases not matched to a gene: 4. CDR1 is SGHRS and CDR2 is YFSETQ in the germline V gene. CDR3 bases: TGCGCCAGCAGCCCACAGGGGGCATCAACTAATGAAAAACTGTTTTTT. Residues: CASSPQGASTNEKLFF.

This clone was seen once. V is TRBV4-1 and J is TRBJ2-1, with TRBD1 matching over 9 bases. Germline assignment: CDR1 MGHRA and CDR2 YSYEKL. V gave up 1 base and J gave up 4 bases; unmatched junction bases: 5. This CDR3 is built from 16 residues. CDR3 coding DNA: TGCGCCAGCAGCCAAGGGGACAGGGCCGCTTACAATGAGCAGTTCTTC. Residues: CASSQGDRAAYNEQFF.

This chain connects TRBV30 to TRBJ2-3; D perhaps matches TRBD1 (5 bases). The germline CDR1 and CDR2 sequences are GTSNPN and SVGIG (reference sequence). Trimming took off 5 bases at V and 0 bases at J, with 9 bases between the two ends. CDR3 length equals 13 residues. CDR3 sequence: CAWGRGSTDTQYF. CDR3 DNA sequence: TGTGCCTGGGGTAGGGGAAGCACAGATACGCAGTATTTT.

This chain uses TRBV5-4 with TRBJ2-7; D is possibly TRBD2 (7 bases). This CDR3 contains 15 residues. The germline gives CDR1 SGHNT, CDR2 YYREEE (reference sequence). V was trimmed by 3 bases and J by 0 bases, leaving 13 bases between them. The CDR3 here is CASSSGGLSSYEQYF. The CDR3 DNA sequence: TGTGCCAGCAGCTCCGGGGGGCTCAGCTCCTACGAGCAGTACTTC.

V and J are TRBV19 and TRBJ1-2, with TRBD1 identical over 7 bases. CDR1 LNHDA and CDR2 SQIVND come from the germline V gene (reference sequence). This CDR3 comprises 17 residues. J lost 6 bases, V lost 5 bases, and 18 bases had no gene match. The CDR3 loop reads CASSSTVDRVSANGYTF. The CDR3 DNA sequence: TGTGCCAGTAGTTCGACAGTCGACAGGGTCTCGGCGAATGGCTACACCTTC.

This clone was seen a handful of times. Other DNA sequences in the same sample also yield this CDR3. The CDR3 reads CASSRDTGELFF. CDR3 DNA: TGCGCCAGCAGTCGAGACACCGGGGAGCTGTTTTTT. The V and J genes are TRBV10-1 and TRBJ2-2, with D unclear. The V end was cut by 5 bases, the J end by 3 bases, with 4 bases between. Germline assignment: CDR1 WNHNN and CDR2 SYGVQD (reference sequence). CDR3 size: 12 residues.

This clone was seen just once. V gene TRBV7-6 combines with J gene TRBJ2-1, with 8 bases lining up with TRBD1. The ends lost 4 bases at V and 9 bases at J; junction bases unmatched: 11. The CDR3 covers 15 residues. Germline CDR1 reads SGHVS; CDR2 reads FNYEAQ. CDR3 coding DNA: TGTGCCAGCAGCTCCACGACTTCAGGGGGCACTGAGCAGTTCTTC. This gives the protein CASSSTTSGGTEQFF.

Note on this clone: The same CDR3 is also encoded by other DNA sequences in this sample. This chain connects TRBV18 to TRBJ2-3; possible D gene TRBD2, 6 bases. Per the germline V gene, CDR1 is KGHSH and CDR2 is LQKENI. This CDR3 region has 16 residues. V was cut by 0 bases and J by 1 base, with 11 bases left in between. The chain's CDR3 is CASSPPGRWGTDTQYF. The CDR3 DNA is TGTGCCAGCTCACCACCCGGGAGATGGGGCACAGATACGCAGTATTTT.

The rearrangement uses TRBV2 and TRBJ2-7; either TRBD1 or TRBD2 may supply D (5 bases each). V lost 8 bases to trimming and J lost 4 bases, with 12 bases between them. This CDR3 comprises 12 residues. Germline V gives CDR1 SNHLY, CDR2 FYNNEI. CDR3: CASRRGEYEQYF. The CDR3 DNA reads TGTGCCAGCCGGAGAGGGGAGTACGAGCAGTACTTC.

The V call is TRBV6-4, the J call TRBJ2-5; 13 bases match TRBD2. This CDR3 is 15 amino acids long. After removal of 5 bases from V and 5 bases from J, the junction contained 5 bases not matched to a gene. Per the germline V gene, CDR1 is MRHNA and CDR2 is SNTAGT. CDR3 in amino acids: CASSRLAGGLETQYF. The CDR3, as DNA: TGTGCCAGCAGTCGACTAGCGGGGGGTCTGGAGACCCAGTACTTC.

This chain links TRBV28 with TRBJ1-2, with D unclear. Looked up from germline, CDR1 is MDHEN and CDR2 is SYDVKM. The CDR3 sequence is 11 residues long. Trimming took off 4 bases at V and 7 bases at J, with 7 bases between the two ends. The CDR3 DNA is TGTGCCAGCAGTTCCCAGGCTGGCTACACCTTC. Translating gives CASSSQAGYTF.

The CDR3 DNA sequence: TGTGCCAGCAGCGTGAGGGCGGAAGCTTTCTTT. Translation: CASSVRAEAFF. The chain is built from TRBV7-9 and TRBJ1-1; D is unresolved. Germline V lookup: CDR1 SEHNR, CDR2 FQNEAQ (reference sequence). Trimming removed 5 bases from V and 8 bases from J, with 9 bases in between. This CDR3 has 11 amino acids.

This chain connects TRBV4-1 to TRBJ2-2; D is perhaps TRBD1 (6 bases). Trimming removed 3 bases at V and 9 bases at J, with 17 bases between. The CDR3 is made up of 15 amino acids. Germline V gene lookup returns CDR1 MGHRA and CDR2 YSYEKL. The CDR3 DNA reads TGCGCCAGCAGCCAGCCCGGGACAAAACGTCGGGAGCTGTTTTTT. It yields the protein CASSQPGTKRRELFF.

The V call is TRBV6-5, the J call TRBJ1-2; TRBD1 might be the D (5 bases). The CDR3 totals 13 residues. CDR1 is MNHEY, CDR2 SVGAGI, per germline. V lost 8 bases, J lost 7 bases, and 17 bases lay in between. DNA of the CDR3: TGTGCCAGCCGGGGCTCCGGTTTGAGTGGCTACACCTTC. Amino acids: CASRGSGLSGYTF.

The chain carries TRBV7-3 and TRBJ2-1; TRBD1 aligns across 7 bases. This CDR3 is built from 15 residues. V gave up 4 bases and J gave up 3 bases; unmatched junction bases: 6. Germline values: CDR1 SGHTA, CDR2 FQGTGA. The CDR3 spells CASSYFDRDYNEQFF. In DNA, the CDR3 is TGTGCCAGCAGCTACTTTGACAGGGACTACAATGAGCAGTTCTTC.